Following are 27 T cell receptor beta chains from one sample sequenced in a study of CD8+CD57+ T cells in acquired aplastic anemia. CDR3 and TCR beta VDJ profiling relied on genomic DNA as the template. MiXCR, run by TCRdb on the reads, gives a single entry per CDR3 protein. The sample lists 150,000 to 200,000 distinct CDR3 sequences, just under 45% occurring once. The sample consisted of sorted CD4+, CD8+, or CD8+CD57+ T cells (not recorded which) from PBMCs. The receptors were gathered from a human donor in good health.

This clonotype has more than one count but fewer than ten. The V call is TRBV20-1, the J call TRBJ2-3; 7 positions agree with TRBD1. Germline V gene sequence: CDR1 DFQATT, CDR2 SNEGSKA (reference sequence). V was pared by 6 bases and J by 4 bases, with 1 base of the junction left unmatched. The length of the CDR3 is 11 residues. CDR3 in DNA: TGCAGTGCCGGGACAGCAGATACGCAGTATTTT. Its protein is CSAGTADTQYF.

Notes on this clonotype: A read error is possible here, since a much larger clone lies one base away. The chain carries TRBV5-4 and TRBJ2-2; D may be TRBD2 (5 bases). This CDR3 is 15 amino acids long. The germline V gene has CDR1 SGHNT and CDR2 YYREEE (reference sequence). The CDR3 protein is CASSSAAPNTGEPFF. CDR3 nucleotide sequence: TGTGCCAGCAGCTCAGCGGCCCCGAACACCGGGGAGCCGTTTTTT.

This clonotype was recorded many times. J is TRBJ2-5 and V is TRBV7-9; TRBD1 aligns across 8 bases. Germline trimming cut 1 base from V and 9 bases from J; bases unmatched to any gene: 10. This CDR3 is 15 amino acids long. Germline loops: CDR1 SEHNR, CDR2 FQNEAQ (reference sequence). CDR3 amino acids: CASSLGRMTGDSQYF. CDR3 DNA sequence: TGTGCCAGCAGCTTAGGAAGGATGACAGGGGATTCCCAGTACTTC.

This CDR3 is CARQSGWEETQYF. The DNA of the CDR3 is TGTGCCAGGCAGTCCGGGTGGGAAGAGACCCAGTACTTC. V and J are TRBV7-9 and TRBJ2-5; D is uncertain. V shed 9 bases and J shed 3 bases, with 14 bases lying between them. Germline V gene lookup returns CDR1 SEHNR and CDR2 FQNEAQ (reference sequence). This CDR3 has 13 residues.

About this clonotype itself: This may arise from a read error, as a much more abundant clone is one base away. Written as DNA, the CDR3 is TGTGCCAGCAGTCGATATATTGGTAAAGCGAACACCGGGGAGCTGTTTTTT. This translates into CASSRYIGKANTGELFF. The rearrangement links TRBV14 to TRBJ2-2; no firm D call. The CDR3 is 17 amino acids. Trimming cost V 6 bases and J 0 bases, with 17 bases left between them. Germline V gene lookup returns CDR1 SGHDN and CDR2 FVKESK.

J is TRBJ2-5 and V is TRBV15; 7 bases fit TRBD2. With 1 base clipped from V and 5 bases from J, the junction kept 7 bases outside the gene matches. The CDR3 extends over 15 amino acids. The germline gives CDR1 LNHNV, CDR2 YYDKDF (reference sequence). The CDR3 spells CATSRVAGARETQYF. The CDR3 coding sequence is TGTGCCACCAGCAGAGTGGCGGGAGCCAGGGAGACCCAGTACTTC. Supplemented by reference TRBV15 and TRBJ2-5, the full variable domain reads DAMVIQNPRYQVTQFGKPVTLSCSQTLNHNVMYWYQQKSSQAPKLLFHYYDKDFNNEADTPDNFQSRRPNTSFCFLDIRSPGLGDTAMYLCATSRVAGARETQYFGPGTRLLVL.

On this clonotype itself: With a much larger clone just one base away, this may be a read error. The chain uses TRBV6-1 and TRBJ2-7; 8 nucleotides line up with TRBD2. This CDR3 is built from 15 residues. CDR1 is MNHNS and CDR2 is SASEGT in the germline V gene. Here the CDR3 reads CASRPIAGNSYEPYF. The CDR3 bases are TGTGCCAGCAGGCCGATAGCGGGGAACTCCTACGAGCCGTACTTC.

CDR3 residues: CASSESAGIGELFF. As DNA, the CDR3 is TGCGCCAGCAGTGAGTCAGCAGGGATCGGGGAGCTGTTTTTT. V usage is TRBV10-2 and J usage is TRBJ2-2; TRBD1 might be the D (5 bases). This CDR3 has 14 amino acids. The germline V and J ends were trimmed by 0 bases and 7 bases, with 9 bases remaining between them. The germline V gene encodes CDR1 WSHSY and CDR2 SAAADI.

The V call is TRBV24-1, the J call TRBJ2-5; 11 positions match TRBD1. V dropped 3 bases and J dropped 5; count of bases not matched to a gene: 4. Germline V gene data show CDR1 as KGHDR and CDR2 as SFDVKD. The CDR3 length is 15 residues. CDR3 sequence: CATSDPGQGAETQYF. In nucleotides, the CDR3 is TGTGCCACCAGTGATCCTGGACAGGGGGCTGAGACCCAGTACTTC.

Of note for this clonotype: This sequence may be a read error, since a much larger clone differs from it by one base. The CDR3 DNA reads as TGCAGTGCTGGAAGTGGTACCGAAGCTTTCTTT. As protein: CSAGSGTEAFF. The chain is built from TRBV20-1 and TRBJ1-1; D remains unclear. Trimming shortened V by 5 bases and J by 8 bases, and 12 bases separated the two germline ends. This CDR3 has 11 amino acids. CDR1 is DFQATT and CDR2 is SNEGSKA in the germline V gene (reference sequence).

This clonotype was detected many times. The rearrangement joins TRBV20-1 to TRBJ1-2, with TRBD1 matching 11 bases. V gave up 5 bases and J gave up 7 bases; unmatched junction bases: 12. Per germline, CDR1 DFQATT and CDR2 SNEGSKA (reference sequence). The CDR3 is 15 residues long. The CDR3 DNA follows: TGCAGTGCTTCTGTAAGCCGGACAGGGGGCCTTGGCTACACCTTC. It specifies CSASVSRTGGLGYTF.

As concerns this clonotype: This may be a read error, as it is one base from a much larger clone. V and J are TRBV4-1 and TRBJ2-3, with D uncertain. The J call is uncertain, as TRBJ1-5 better fits the DNA end. The CDR3 spans 16 residues. Germline V gene lookup returns CDR1 MGHRA and CDR2 YSYEKL. As DNA, the CDR3 is TGCGCCAGCAGCCAAGAGTTTTTAGCGGGAGGGCATACGCAGCATTTT. Translating it yields CASSQEFLAGGHTQHF.

On this clonotype: A much larger clone lies a single base off, so this may be a read error. This CDR3 fails to terminate in the conserved phenylalanine or tryptophan, so it likely reflects a read error. V is TRBV9 and J is TRBJ1-2; no reliable D call. The length of the CDR3 is 13 residues. V was trimmed by 3 bases and J by 4 bases, leaving 10 bases between them. The germline V gene has CDR1 SGDLS and CDR2 YYNGEE. CDR3 region: CASSAPPLYGYTL. CDR3 nucleotide sequence: TGTGCCAGCAGCGCCCCCCCCCTCTATGGCTACACCCTC.

There are many counts of this clonotype. The chain is built from TRBV24-1 and TRBJ2-2, with D unresolved. The CDR3 is 16 residues long. From germline, CDR1 is KGHDR and CDR2 SFDVKD. Deletions cut 7 bases from V and 1 base from J, with 15 bases between. The DNA for the CDR3 is TGTGCCACCAGCGTCTCAAGACCAAAGAACACCGGGGAGCTGTTTTTT. As protein: CATSVSRPKNTGELFF.

V gene TRBV18 combines with J gene TRBJ1-2, with D perhaps matching TRBD1 (5 bases). Germline V gene data show CDR1 as KGHSH and CDR2 as LQKENI. V dropped 3 bases and J dropped 2 bases, with 10 bases sitting between them. The CDR3 has 14 residues. The CDR3, as DNA: TGTGCCAGCTCACCTAAGACAGAGAACTATGGCTACACCTTC. Its translation: CASSPKTENYGYTF.

This sequence joins TRBV10-3 and TRBJ1-1; D is unresolved. Germline V gene data show CDR1 as ENHRY and CDR2 as SYGVKD. The CDR3 has 14 residues. Trimming pared 10 bases from V and 1 base from J, leaving 16 bases between. The CDR3 here is CATKVEGRNTEAFF. The DNA for the CDR3 is TGTGCCACCAAGGTGGAGGGCCGGAACACTGAAGCTTTCTTT.

This clonotype was recorded at least ten times. The chain has TRBV5-1 and TRBJ1-1; 7 bases map to TRBD1. CDR1 is SGHRS, CDR2 YFSETQ, per germline. The CDR3 contains 12 residues. V dropped 1 base and J dropped 11; count of bases not matched to a gene: 5. The CDR3 DNA reads TGCGCCAGCAGCTTGAGCCAGGGGGATGCTTTCTTT. Translated, it gives CASSLSQGDAFF.

This clonotype turned up a few times. This chain connects TRBV15 to TRBJ2-7; unclear D gene. V was cut by 3 bases and J by 3 bases, with 9 bases left in between. The CDR3 is 13 amino acids. Germline values: CDR1 LNHNV, CDR2 YYDKDF (reference sequence). The CDR3 nucleotides read TGTGCCACCAGCAGGCCGCCCCTCTACGAGCAGTACTTC. It specifies CATSRPPLYEQYF.

The V call is TRBV10-3, the J call TRBJ1-2; 8 positions match TRBD1. The CDR3 spans 15 residues. Germline CDR1 and CDR2: ENHRY and SYGVKD. The V segment lost 0 bases and the J segment 4 bases; nucleotides outside the gene matches: 4. The CDR3 nucleotides read TGTGCCATCAGTGAGTCGGACAGGGTGGTCTATGGCTACACCTTC. It codes for CAISESDRVVYGYTF.

This clonotype showed up just a few times. The chain recombines TRBV7-9 with TRBJ2-5, with D hard to call. Germline lookup yields CDR1 SEHNR and CDR2 FQNEAQ (reference sequence). The CDR3 consists of 12 residues. Trimming took off 1 base at V and 7 bases at J, with 7 bases between the two ends. CDR3 nucleotides: TGTGCCAGCAGCTTAGATCTTGCGACCCAGTACTTC. Translating it yields CASSLDLATQYF.

This clonotype was detected a few times. The J gene is TRBJ1-1, the V gene TRBV20-1, with TRBD1 as a possible D gene (6 bases). Deletions cut 3 bases from V and 3 bases from J, with 11 bases between. Germline loops: CDR1 DFQATT, CDR2 SNEGSKA (reference sequence). CDR3 length: 13 amino acids. CDR3 region: CSASRGGDTEAFF. The DNA for the CDR3 is TGCAGTGCTAGCCGTGGGGGCGACACTGAAGCTTTCTTT.

Worth noting for this clonotype: The conserved phenylalanine or tryptophan is not found at the CDR3 terminus, so this likely reflects a read error. The chain combines TRBV14 with TRBJ1-1; D call uncertain. With 1 base removed from V and 0 bases from J, the gap between germline ends came to 3 bases. CDR3 size: 13 residues. CDR1 is SGHDN and CDR2 is FVKESK in the germline V gene. CDR3 sequence (DNA): TGTGCCAGCAGCCAAGTGCTGAACACTGAAGCTTTCCTT. It specifies CASSQVLNTEAFL.

CDR3 in DNA: TGTGCCACCAGCAGAGATAAAGGGGTAGGCGAGCAGTTCTTC. Translating it yields CATSRDKGVGEQFF. V usage is TRBV15 and J usage is TRBJ2-1; tentatively, D is TRBD1 (5 bases). In germline, CDR1 is LNHNV, CDR2 YYDKDF (reference sequence). This CDR3 has 14 amino acids. V shed 0 bases and J shed 10 bases, with 13 bases lying between them. Full variable domain (remainder filled in from reference TRBV15 and TRBJ2-1): DAMVIQNPRYQVTQFGKPVTLSCSQTLNHNVMYWYQQKSSQAPKLLFHYYDKDFNNEADTPDNFQSRRPNTSFCFLDIRSPGLGDTAMYLCATSRDKGVGEQFFGPGTRLTVL.

This clonotype was picked up many times. J is TRBJ1-5 and V is TRBV12-3 or TRBV12-4; tentative D call: TRBD1 (5 bases). The V end was cut by 5 bases, the J end by 0 bases, with 14 bases between. The CDR3 is 16 residues long. CDR3 in amino acids: CASSIFGGDSNQPQHF. The CDR3 coding sequence is TGTGCCAGCAGTATATTCGGGGGGGATAGCAATCAGCCCCAGCATTTT.

There are many counts of this clonotype. CDR3: CASQSPDRVLGYTF. CDR3 nucleotides: TGTGCCAGCCAGAGTCCGGACAGGGTATTGGGCTACACCTTC. This sequence joins TRBV19 and TRBJ1-2, with 8 bases that match TRBD1. The ends lost 9 bases at V and 8 bases at J; junction bases unmatched: 14. Germline CDR1 and CDR2: LNHDA and SQIVND (reference sequence). This CDR3 spans 14 amino acids.

The V and J genes are TRBV2 and TRBJ2-7, with 9 positions matching TRBD2. CDR1 and CDR2 from the germline V gene are SNHLY and FYNNEI. The ends lost 3 bases at V and 4 bases at J; junction bases unmatched: 4. This CDR3 contains 14 residues. The CDR3 region has the DNA TGTGCCAGCAGTGATGCTAGCGGGGTTTACGAGCAGTACTTC. Amino acid sequence: CASSDASGVYEQYF.

The V call is TRBV6-2 or TRBV6-3, the J call TRBJ1-4; possible D gene TRBD1, 5 bases. V shed 0 bases and J shed 3 bases, with 11 bases lying between them. Per germline, CDR1 MNHEY and CDR2 SVGEGT. This CDR3 has 16 residues. This CDR3 is CASSYSPTDSNEKLFF. The CDR3 bases are TGTGCCAGCAGTTACTCCCCGACAGACTCTAATGAAAAACTGTTTTTT.